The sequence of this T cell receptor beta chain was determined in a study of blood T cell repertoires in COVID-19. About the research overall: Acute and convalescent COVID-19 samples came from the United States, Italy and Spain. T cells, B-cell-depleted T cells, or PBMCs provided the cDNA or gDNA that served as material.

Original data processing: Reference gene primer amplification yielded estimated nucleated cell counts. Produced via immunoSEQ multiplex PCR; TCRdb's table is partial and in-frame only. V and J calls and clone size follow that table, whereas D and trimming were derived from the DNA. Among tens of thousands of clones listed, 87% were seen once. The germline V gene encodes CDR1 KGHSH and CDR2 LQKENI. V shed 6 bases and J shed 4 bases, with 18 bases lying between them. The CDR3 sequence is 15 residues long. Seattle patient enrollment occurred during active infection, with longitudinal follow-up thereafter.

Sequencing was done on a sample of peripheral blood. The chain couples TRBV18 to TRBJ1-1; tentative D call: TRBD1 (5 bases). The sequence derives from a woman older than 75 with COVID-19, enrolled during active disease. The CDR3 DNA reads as TGTGCCAGCTCCCCCCAGGGCGACTGGGGCACTGAAGCTTTCTTT. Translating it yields CASSPQGDWGTEAFF.